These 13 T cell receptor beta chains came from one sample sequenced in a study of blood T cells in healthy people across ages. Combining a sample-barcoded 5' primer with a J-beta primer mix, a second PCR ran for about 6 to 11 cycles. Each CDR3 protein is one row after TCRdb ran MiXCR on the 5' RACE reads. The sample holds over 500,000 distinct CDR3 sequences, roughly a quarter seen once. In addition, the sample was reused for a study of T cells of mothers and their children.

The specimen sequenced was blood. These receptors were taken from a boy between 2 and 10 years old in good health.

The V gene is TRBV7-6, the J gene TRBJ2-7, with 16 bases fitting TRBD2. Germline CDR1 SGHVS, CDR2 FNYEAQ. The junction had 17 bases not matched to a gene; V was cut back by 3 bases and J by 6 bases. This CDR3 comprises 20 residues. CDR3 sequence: CASSLEPGLAGGPGRFEQYF. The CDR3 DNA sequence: TGTGCCAGCAGCTTGGAACCGGGACTAGCGGGAGGGCCGGGGCGTTTCGAGCAGTACTTC.

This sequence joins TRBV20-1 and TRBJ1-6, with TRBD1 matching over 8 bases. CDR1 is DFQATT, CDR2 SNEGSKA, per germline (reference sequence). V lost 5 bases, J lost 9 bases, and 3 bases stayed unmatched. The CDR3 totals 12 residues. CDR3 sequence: CSAPGQGSPLHF. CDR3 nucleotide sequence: TGCAGTGCTCCCGGACAGGGTTCACCCCTCCACTTT.

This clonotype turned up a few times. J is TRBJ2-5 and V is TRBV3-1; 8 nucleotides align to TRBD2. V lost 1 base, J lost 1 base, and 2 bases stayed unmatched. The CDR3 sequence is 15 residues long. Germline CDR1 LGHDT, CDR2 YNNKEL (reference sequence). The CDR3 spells CASSQAGGAQETQYF. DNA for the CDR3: TGTGCCAGCAGCCAAGCCGGGGGGGCCCAAGAGACCCAGTACTTC.

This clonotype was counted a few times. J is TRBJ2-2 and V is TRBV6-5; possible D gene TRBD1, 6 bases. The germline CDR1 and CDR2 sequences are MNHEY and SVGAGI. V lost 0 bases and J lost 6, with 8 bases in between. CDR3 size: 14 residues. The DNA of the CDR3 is TGTGCCAGCAGTTACTCCCCAGGGGCCGGGGAGCTGTTTTTT. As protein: CASSYSPGAGELFF.

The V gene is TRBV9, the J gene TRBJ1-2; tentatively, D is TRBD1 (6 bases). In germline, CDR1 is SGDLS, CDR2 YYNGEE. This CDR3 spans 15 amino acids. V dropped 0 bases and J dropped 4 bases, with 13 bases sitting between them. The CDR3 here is CASSVDPGAVYGYTF. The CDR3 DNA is TGTGCCAGCAGCGTAGATCCAGGGGCGGTCTATGGCTACACCTTC.

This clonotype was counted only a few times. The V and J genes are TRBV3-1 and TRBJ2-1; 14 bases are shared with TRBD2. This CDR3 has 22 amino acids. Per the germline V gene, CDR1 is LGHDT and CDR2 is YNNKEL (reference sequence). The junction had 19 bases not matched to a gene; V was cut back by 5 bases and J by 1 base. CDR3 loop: CASSAIPGLAGVNATSYNEQFF. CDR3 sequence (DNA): TGTGCCAGCAGCGCTATACCGGGACTAGCGGGAGTGAACGCTACGTCCTACAATGAGCAGTTCTTC.

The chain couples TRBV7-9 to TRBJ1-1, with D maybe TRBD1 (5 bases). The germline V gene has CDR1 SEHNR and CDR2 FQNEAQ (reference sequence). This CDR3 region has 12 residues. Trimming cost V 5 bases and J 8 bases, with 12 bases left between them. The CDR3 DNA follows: TGTGCCAGCAGCCGGTCGCAGGGAGAAGCTTTCTTT. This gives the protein CASSRSQGEAFF.

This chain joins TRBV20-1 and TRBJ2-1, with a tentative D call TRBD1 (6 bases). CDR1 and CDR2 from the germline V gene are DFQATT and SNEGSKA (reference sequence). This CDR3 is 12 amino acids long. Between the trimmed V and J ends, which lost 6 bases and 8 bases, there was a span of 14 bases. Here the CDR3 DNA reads TGCAGTGCAAACCGGGACATGTATGAGCAGTTCTTC. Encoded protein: CSANRDMYEQFF.

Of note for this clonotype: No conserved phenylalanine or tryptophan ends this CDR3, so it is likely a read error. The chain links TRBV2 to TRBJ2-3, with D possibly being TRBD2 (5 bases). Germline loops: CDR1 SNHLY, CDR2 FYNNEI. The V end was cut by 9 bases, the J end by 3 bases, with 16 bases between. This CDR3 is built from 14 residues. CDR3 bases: TGTGCCAGGGAGGCGTCTAGGATAACAGATACGCAGTATCTT. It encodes CAREASRITDTQYL.

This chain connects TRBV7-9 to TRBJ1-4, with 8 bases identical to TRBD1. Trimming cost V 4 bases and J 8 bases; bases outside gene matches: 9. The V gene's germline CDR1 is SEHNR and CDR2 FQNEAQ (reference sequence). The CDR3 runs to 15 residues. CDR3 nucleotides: TGTGCCAGCAGCTCCAGTTCCGGACAGGGAGAAAAACTGTTTTTT. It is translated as CASSSSSGQGEKLFF.

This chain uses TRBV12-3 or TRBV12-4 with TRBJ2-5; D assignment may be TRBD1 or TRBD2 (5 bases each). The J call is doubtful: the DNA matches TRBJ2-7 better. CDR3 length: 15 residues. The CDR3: CASRKGDGSSYEQYF. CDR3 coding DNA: TGTGCCAGCAGAAAAGGGGACGGAAGCTCCTACGAGCAGTACTTC.

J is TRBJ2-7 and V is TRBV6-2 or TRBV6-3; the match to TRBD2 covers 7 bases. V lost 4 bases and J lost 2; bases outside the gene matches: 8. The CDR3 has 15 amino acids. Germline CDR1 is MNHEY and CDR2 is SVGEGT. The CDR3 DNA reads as TGTGCCAGCAGTTTCCTAGCGGCCCCAACCTACGAGCAGTACTTC. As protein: CASSFLAAPTYEQYF.

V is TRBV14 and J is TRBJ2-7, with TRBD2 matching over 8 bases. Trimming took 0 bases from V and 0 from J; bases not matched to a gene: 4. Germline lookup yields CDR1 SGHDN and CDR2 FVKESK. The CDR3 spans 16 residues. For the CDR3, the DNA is TGTGCCAGCAGCCAAGATGATAGCGGGGACTCCTACGAGCAGTACTTC. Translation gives CASSQDDSGDSYEQYF.